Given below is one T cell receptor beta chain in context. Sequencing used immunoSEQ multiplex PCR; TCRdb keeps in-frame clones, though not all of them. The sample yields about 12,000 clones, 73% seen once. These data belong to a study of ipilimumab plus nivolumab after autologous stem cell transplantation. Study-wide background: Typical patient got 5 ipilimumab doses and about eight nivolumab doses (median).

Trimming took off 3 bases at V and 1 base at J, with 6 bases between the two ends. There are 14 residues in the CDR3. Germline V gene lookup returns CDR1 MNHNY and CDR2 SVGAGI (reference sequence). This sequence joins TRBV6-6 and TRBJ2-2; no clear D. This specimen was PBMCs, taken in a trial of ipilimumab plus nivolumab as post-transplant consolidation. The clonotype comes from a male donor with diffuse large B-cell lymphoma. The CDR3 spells CASSYTRNTGELFF. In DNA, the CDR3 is TGTGCCAGCAGTTATACGCGGAACACCGGGGAGCTGTTTTTT.